Listed below are T cell receptor beta chains from one sample, sequenced in a study of cytomegalovirus exposure and HLA in healthy donors. Clones were read by immunoSEQ multiplex PCR, and TCRdb kept only the in-frame ones, dropping some. The sample has some 130,000 clones, about 61% seen once; the top ten hold less than 3%. The sample comprised PBMCs. Receptors were obtained from a woman aged 40 to 50 in good health and CMV-seronegative. CDR3s include the opening cysteine and the closing phenylalanine or tryptophan.

>TRBJ2-2|TRBV5-1
CASSTTGNTGELFF
>TRBJ1-6|TRBV7-6
CASSLTDSNSPLHF
>TRBJ1-1|TRBV21-1
CASSFPGTGRDTEAFF
>TRBJ1-5|TRBV5-1
CASSPLTGQPQHF
>TRBJ2-2|TRBV5-1
CASSVTSGGAGELFF
>TRBJ1-3|TRBV6-1
CASILASSGNTIYF
>TRBJ1-5|TRBV18
CASSLGGAGNQPQHF
>TRBJ1-5|TRBV30
CAWGGQYSNQPQHF
>TRBJ1-1|TRBV10-1
CASSLDPISTEAFF
>TRBJ1-5|TRBV28
CASSLSGPSNQPQHF
>TRBJ1-1|TRBV29-1
CSVHRLSDTEAFF
>TRBJ2-2|TRBV28
CASSPDRADTGELFF
>TRBJ2-2|TRBV19
CASSVLAGAPTGELFF
>TRBJ1-2|TRBV4-1
CASSQRGTGTGIFLGYTF
>TRBJ1-6|TRBV6-1
CASSEIDRDNSPLHF
>TRBJ1-5|TRBV30
CAWSRPRQGYSNQPQHF
>TRBJ2-4|TRBV4-3
CASSQDLLGSAKNIQYF
>TRBJ1-1|TRBV5-4
CASSWGQGDRPAFF
>TRBJ1-1|TRBV6-4
CASSPTGRFNTEAFF
>TRBJ1-1|TRBV5-5
CASSLDRDTEAFF
>TRBJ1-3|TRBV9
CASSVDSGNTIYF
>TRBJ2-7|TRBV7-4
CASSRGRSNEQYF
>TRBJ1-6|TRBV5-1
CASSPVLGSDSPLHF
>TRBJ1-1|TRBV11-2
CASSLVLQGSTEAFF
>TRBJ2-2|TRBV5-1
CASSQSTGTSVAGELFF
>TRBJ1-2|TRBV5-6
CASSLAGVNYGYTF
>TRBJ1-2|TRBV27
CASKQVPDPANYGYTF
>TRBJ2-1|TRBV28
CATGLAGGGSYNEQFF
>TRBJ1-1|TRBV18
CASLGAMNTEAFF
>TRBJ1-2|TRBV7-9
CASSLDRPEVLKGGGYTF
>TRBJ2-7|TRBV4-1
CASSQGQAYEQYF
>TRBJ1-1|TRBV27
CASSLAGNTEAFF
>TRBJ1-5|TRBV6-1
CASSSDYNQPQHF
>TRBJ2-5|TRBV7-9
CASSGPGLALETQYF
>TRBJ1-1|TRBV9
CASSTTGSRNTEAFF
>TRBJ1-5|TRBV28
CASSVDRSLIPSNQPQHF
>TRBJ1-1|TRBV7-9
CAGSLTQGLAEAFF